Below, 25 T cell receptor beta chains from the same sample are listed, as sequenced in a study of low-dose radiotherapy and immunotherapy resistance in tumors (dated by TCRdb to 2022 to 2024). Sequencing was carried out with an Illumina HiSeq 2500. First-strand cDNA was synthesized using Superscript III and a set of TRAV- and TRBV-specific primers, so that both TCRalpha and TCRbeta chains were covered. TCRs were amplified with Phusion for approximately 20 PCR cycles using a constant-region primer together with the adapter attached to the V primers. TCRdb took the public reads, trimmed them with fastp at Q25, ran MiXCR for clone calling and kept in-frame beta chains. Rows with one shared CDR3 protein collapse into an entry with the most common genes and DNA. This sample gives tens of thousands of distinct CDR3 sequences in total; under 55% of them show up just once. Roughly 5% of the sample is in the top ten clones.

The sample's time point label is to be understood as: after trial treatment. In light of the paper, this sample's treatment or condition label describes: LDRT plus nivolumab, ipilimumab, low-dose cyclophosphamide and aspirin (RACIN trial). Sequences were derived from PBMCs, sampled after low-dose radiotherapy plus immunotherapy. These TCRs come from a male donor with gallbladder cancer.

This clonotype is medium-sized by share. This CDR3 reads CSVERDRGSKTQYF. CDR3 DNA: TGCAGCGTTGAGAGGGACAGGGGGTCTAAGACCCAGTACTTC. The chain carries TRBV29-1 and TRBJ2-5; the match to TRBD1 covers 11 bases. V was pared by 3 bases and J by 6 bases, with 6 bases of the junction left unmatched. This CDR3 contains 14 residues. Germline V lookup: CDR1 SQVTM, CDR2 ANQGSEA.

This clonotype came up a few times. Given a far larger clone just one base away, this is likely a sequencing read error. The chain couples TRBV27 to TRBJ2-1; 7 bases are shared with TRBD1. The CDR3 extends over 16 amino acids. V shed 5 bases and J 10 bases; nucleotides not matched to a gene: 17. In germline, CDR1 is MNHEY, CDR2 SMNVEV (reference sequence). DNA for the CDR3: TGTGCCAGCAGTCGAGCCACAGGGGTCGGGAACGGCGAGCAGTTCTTC. Its translation: CASSRATGVGNGEQFF.

The chain couples TRBV9 to TRBJ2-1; tentative D call: TRBD1 (6 bases). Trimming removed 6 bases at V and 8 bases at J, with 18 bases between. Germline CDR1 is SGDLS and CDR2 is YYNGEE. This CDR3 is 14 amino acids long. The CDR3 DNA reads TGTGCCAGCAAACCGGGACACAGTGGGGATGAGCAGTTCTTC. Encoded protein: CASKPGHSGDEQFF. Looking up the rest from reference TRBV9 and TRBJ2-1 gives the full variable domain: DSGVTQTPKHLITATGQRVTLRCSPRSGDLSVYWYQQSLDQGLQFLIQYYNGEERAKGNILERFSAQQFPDLHSELNLSSLELGDSALYFCASKPGHSGDEQFFGPGTRLTVL.

The rearrangement joins TRBV15 to TRBJ2-3; possibly TRBD1 for D (6 bases). V was shortened by 3 bases and J by 3 bases, with 13 bases between the two germline ends. Germline CDR1 reads LNHNV; CDR2 reads YYDKDF (reference sequence). This CDR3 is built from 15 residues. CDR3 amino acids: CATSSRDTATDTQYF. CDR3 bases: TGTGCCACCAGCAGCCGGGACACCGCAACAGATACGCAGTATTTT.

This clonotype was detected only a few times. The rearrangement joins TRBV20-1 to TRBJ2-1; no clear D gene. V lost 1 base and J lost 10, with 8 bases in between. The length of the CDR3 is 11 residues. Germline CDR1 reads DFQATT; CDR2 reads SNEGSKA (reference sequence). As DNA, the CDR3 is TGCAGTGCTAGAGTTCTCGCGGAGCAGTTCTTC. As protein: CSARVLAEQFF.

Here the CDR3 reads CASSLLQSSGANVLTF. The DNA of the CDR3 is TGCGCCAGCAGCTTACTACAGAGCTCTGGGGCCAACGTCCTGACTTTC. The chain links TRBV5-1 to TRBJ2-6, with no clear D. The CDR3 totals 16 residues. Looked up from germline, CDR1 is SGHRS and CDR2 is YFSETQ. Deletions cut 2 bases from V and 0 bases from J, with 9 bases between.

V and J are TRBV10-3 and TRBJ1-5; 8 bases fit TRBD1. J lost 5 bases, V lost 6 bases, and 9 bases had no gene match. The CDR3 consists of 15 residues. Germline V CDR1 and CDR2: ENHRY, SYGVKD. This CDR3 reads CAIRADRGEYQPQHF. In DNA, the CDR3 is TGTGCCATCAGAGCAGACAGGGGCGAATATCAGCCCCAGCATTTT.

As DNA, the CDR3 is TGCGCCAGCAGCCAAGTGGACAGGGGGAATGAAGCTTTCTTT. Translation gives CASSQVDRGNEAFF. This chain connects TRBV4-3 to TRBJ1-1; 10 positions agree with TRBD1. CDR1 and CDR2 (germline): LGHNA, YSLEER. This CDR3 is 14 amino acids long. Unmatched junction bases numbered 3, after V lost 1 base and J lost 7 bases.

The V gene is TRBV12-3 or TRBV12-4, the J gene TRBJ1-1; weak D call: TRBD1 (6 bases). The V end lost 6 bases, the J end lost 3 bases, and 11 bases lay between the germline ends. This CDR3 has 13 amino acids. CDR3 sequence (DNA): TGTGCCAGCAGGGAACAGGGTTACACTGAAGCTTTCTTT. It encodes CASREQGYTEAFF.

Note on this clonotype: With a far larger clone one base away, a read error is the likely cause. The chain links TRBV11-3 to TRBJ2-3, with D possibly matching TRBD2 (5 bases). From germline, CDR1 is SGHNT and CDR2 YENEEA. The CDR3 spans 11 residues. The CDR3: CARSLADTQYF. As DNA, the CDR3 is TGTGCCCGCAGCTTAGCGGATACGCAGTATTTT.

The J gene is TRBJ1-2, the V gene TRBV18; D is unresolved. In germline, CDR1 is KGHSH, CDR2 LQKENI. The CDR3 sequence is 17 residues long. Trimming took 4 bases from V and 2 from J, leaving 20 bases between them. Written as DNA, the CDR3 is TGTGCCAGCTCACGGCTAATGCCGGGCCCTACCAACTATGGCTACACCTTC. Protein sequence: CASSRLMPGPTNYGYTF. Filled out from reference TRBV18 and TRBJ1-2, the complete variable domain reads NAGVMQNPRHLVRRRGQEARLRCSPMKGHSHVYWYRQLPEEGLKFMVYLQKENIIDESGMPKERFSAEFPKEGPSILRIQQVVRGDSAAYFCASSRLMPGPTNYGYTFGSGTRLTVV.

The V and J genes are TRBV29-1 and TRBJ2-2; the D is unclear. V was trimmed by 4 bases and J by 0 bases, leaving 9 bases between them. The CDR3 is made up of 14 amino acids. Germline assignment: CDR1 SQVTM and CDR2 ANQGSEA. The CDR3 DNA is TGCAGCGTTGGACCAAAAGCGAACACCGGGGAGCTGTTTTTT. It specifies CSVGPKANTGELFF.

This clonotype was found many times. The genes are TRBV5-1 and TRBJ1-5; maybe TRBD1 (5 bases). Germline V gene lookup returns CDR1 SGHRS and CDR2 YFSETQ. Trimming shortened V by 0 bases and J by 2 bases, and 12 bases separated the two germline ends. The CDR3 is 16 amino acids. The CDR3 nucleotides are TGCGCCAGCAGCTTGGGGGGGGGGGAGGGCAATCAGCCCCAGCATTTT. It encodes CASSLGGGEGNQPQHF.

The chain couples TRBV11-3 to TRBJ2-7; 11 bases align to TRBD1. Germline V gene sequence: CDR1 SGHNT, CDR2 YENEEA. This CDR3 contains 15 residues. The V segment lost 5 bases and the J segment 6 bases; nucleotides outside the gene matches: 9. The CDR3 region has the DNA TGTGCCAGCAGCCCCCAGGGACAGGGGGTCTCCGAGCAGTACTTC. Translation: CASSPQGQGVSEQYF.

V gene TRBV11-2 combines with J gene TRBJ2-2; 7 nucleotides align to TRBD2. The ends lost 7 bases at V and 0 bases at J; junction bases unmatched: 5. The germline gives CDR1 SGHAT, CDR2 FQNNGV. The CDR3 spans 15 residues. CDR3 sequence (DNA): TGTGCCAGCACCCCGGGACTAACGAACACCGGGGAGCTGTTTTTT. Protein product: CASTPGLTNTGELFF.

The V and J genes are TRBV5-6 and TRBJ1-2; D ambiguous. V was trimmed by 4 bases and J by 7 bases, leaving 14 bases between them. The CDR3 consists of 13 residues. The germline V gene encodes CDR1 SGHDT and CDR2 YYEEEE. The CDR3 DNA reads TGTGCCAGCAGCGAAAATCGACTGCCTGGCTACACCTTC. It is translated as CASSENRLPGYTF.

The J gene is TRBJ1-2, the V gene TRBV12-3 or TRBV12-4, with D possibly matching TRBD1 (6 bases). Trimming cost V 6 bases and J 7 bases, with 18 bases left between them. The CDR3 contains 14 residues. The CDR3, as DNA: TGTGCCAGCAGGGCAGGACAGACTTTGGGTGGCTACACCTTC. It codes for CASRAGQTLGGYTF.

The V gene is TRBV27, the J gene TRBJ1-1; possibly TRBD1 for D (5 bases). Germline CDR1 reads MNHEY; CDR2 reads SMNVEV (reference sequence). Trimming shortened V by 3 bases and J by 1 base, and 9 bases separated the two germline ends. The CDR3 is 14 amino acids. CDR3 nucleotides: TGTGCCAGCAGTTTCTTCGGGGCGAACACTGAAGCTTTCTTT. This gives the protein CASSFFGANTEAFF.

The rearrangement uses TRBV7-2 and TRBJ2-7; D is uncertain. Trimming stripped 1 base from V and 7 bases from J, with 14 bases between. This CDR3 contains 14 residues. Germline CDR1 is SGHTA and CDR2 is FQGNSA. The CDR3 DNA sequence: TGTGCCAGCAGCTTAGAAATTGAGGTTTGGGAGCAGTACTTC. This translates into CASSLEIEVWEQYF.

This clonotype was counted ten times or more. The chain couples TRBV7-6 to TRBJ2-1; D ambiguous. The CDR3 contains 14 residues. Germline V gene sequence: CDR1 SGHVS, CDR2 FNYEAQ. Deletions cut 1 base from V and 4 bases from J, with 8 bases between. As DNA, the CDR3 is TGTGCCAGCAGCTTAGTTCCTAGATACAATGAGCAGTTCTTC. This translates into CASSLVPRYNEQFF.

The genes are TRBV7-2 and TRBJ1-1; D gene uncertain. Germline CDR1 reads SGHTA; CDR2 reads FQGNSA. Between the trimmed V and J ends, which lost 6 bases and 0 bases, there was a span of 11 bases. The CDR3 consists of 14 residues. The CDR3 loop reads CASRPHGLNTEAFF. In nucleotides, the CDR3 is TGTGCCAGCAGACCACACGGCTTGAACACTGAAGCTTTCTTT.

This chain connects TRBV2 to TRBJ1-4; D might be TRBD1 (5 bases). Per germline, CDR1 SNHLY and CDR2 FYNNEI. CDR3 length: 14 residues. V was cut by 7 bases and J by 8 bases, with 17 bases left in between. CDR3 coding DNA: TGTGCCAGCACCCGGGACTTAACCGGGGAAAAACTGTTTTTT. It is translated as CASTRDLTGEKLFF.

This clonotype came up a few times. It may be a read error: a sequence one base away is much more abundant. The V and J genes are TRBV27 and TRBJ1-1, with 8 bases that match TRBD1. The V gene end was trimmed by 7 bases and the J gene end by 5 bases; junction bases not matched to a gene: 9. This CDR3 spans 14 amino acids. Germline V gene sequence: CDR1 MNHEY, CDR2 SMNVEV (reference sequence). CDR3 sequence reads: CASTPTDRVTEAFF. DNA of the CDR3: TGTGCCAGCACCCCCACGGACAGGGTGACTGAAGCTTTCTTT.

Worth noting for this clonotype: A single base is all that separates this from a far larger clone, so a read error is likely. This chain connects TRBV7-9 to TRBJ2-7, with 7 positions matching TRBD1. The V and J ends lost 4 bases and 7 bases, in that order; junction bases with no gene match: 13. Per the germline V gene, CDR1 is SEHNR and CDR2 is FQNEAQ (reference sequence). The length of the CDR3 is 15 residues. This CDR3 reads CASSSRQGIYNEQYF. The CDR3 region has the DNA TGTGCCAGCAGCTCCCGACAGGGCATCTACAATGAGCAGTACTTC.

The rearrangement joins TRBV14 to TRBJ2-1, with D tentatively TRBD1 or TRBD2 (5 bases each). The V and J ends lost 3 bases and 12 bases respectively, with 12 bases between them. There are 12 residues in the CDR3. Germline-derived CDR1 and CDR2 are SGHDN and FVKESK. DNA for the CDR3: TGTGCCAGCAGCCACTGGGACGGCACGCAGTTCTTC. Translating it yields CASSHWDGTQFF.